The sequence of this T cell receptor (beta chain) was determined in a study of beta chain features in type 1 diabetes. Study-wide results and limits: Healthy donors had naive, central memory and Treg TCRB repertoires that appeared less similar than those seen among patients.

Trimming removed 1 base from V and 10 bases from J; junction bases left unmatched: 4. This CDR3 spans 13 amino acids. The germline CDR1 and CDR2 sequences are SGHRS and YFSETQ. Of the isolated RNA, all was reverse transcribed, and so the sequenced material was expressed TCRB transcripts. Clones were read by immunoSEQ multiplex PCR, and TCRdb kept only the in-frame ones, dropping some. The sample consists of 150,000 to 180,000 clones, approximately 8.1% of them appearing once. This clone was detected many times. Its matching antigen is unknown. Every participating donor gave one draw, a heparinised blood sample averaging roughly 0.12 L. Markers CD45RO/CCR7/CD25/CD127/CD95/CD27 served to sort CD4+ naive, central memory, regulatory and stem cell-like memory cells.

The TCR originated in a man aged 18 to 29 in good health. The sample consisted of central memory CD4+ T cells from blood. This chain joins TRBV5-1 and TRBJ2-1; 8 nucleotides match TRBD1. CDR3 loop: CASSLQGAREQFF. Here the CDR3 DNA reads TGCGCCAGCAGCTTGCAGGGGGCTAGAGAGCAGTTCTTC.